This T cell receptor (beta chain) was recovered during a study of shared clonotypes between healthy human individuals (dated by TCRdb to 2018 to 2020). Describing the broader study: A couple of women and three men aged 18 to 49 years were included in the cohort. Per donor, three plates each were used for CD4 naive and CD4 memory, two for CD8 naive, and one for CD8 memory. To estimate repertoire size and how much clonotype sharing occurs between individuals, the study deeply sequenced the blood TCR repertoires of five healthy adults. Different laboratories and diverse techniques were used to prepare libraries and sequence TCR repertoires, to increase sequencing depth and limit assay-specific biases. Each donor's leukapheresis produced roughly between about 0.9 and 9.5 billion PBMCs.

TCR CDR3 regions were amplified from genomic DNA by multiplex PCR using the deep immunoSEQ assay. Extracted genomic DNA from each cell subset was spread evenly across all wells of several immunoSEQ 96-well plates, with each plate serving as a replicate. For sorted subsets, roughly 200 ng genomic DNA, equal to about 30,000 T cell genomes, was loaded into each replicate PCR. Purified libraries were quantified with a Qubit 3.0 fluorometer, sized on a Bioanalyzer 2100, and re-quantified with the KAPA Library Quantification kit. Every immunoSEQ 96-well plate was sequenced on a separate single-read 150-cycle Illumina NextSeq 550 flow cell. The study's processing was this. Because only junctional sequences without quality scores were contained in the immunoSEQ output, filtering matching that applied to full-length reads could not be performed. To assign V/J genes and CDR3, sequences were annotated using PyIR, a Python wrapper for IgBLAST v1.9, with IMGT germline references. Reads with weak V/J assignments (E-value above 1e-6), missing CDR3, stop codons, out-of-frame junctions, or ambiguous translated residues were removed. A V3J clonotype was defined by an identical inferred V gene, J gene, and CDR3 amino acid sequence. Percentage overlap between repertoires was computed as shared unique clonotypes divided by the size of the smaller repertoire. Repertoire richness was assessed with RTK rarefaction, the Chao1 estimator, and Recon v2.1 estimates of unobserved clonotypes. OLGA was used to compute generation probabilities for all TCRbeta clonotypes that the gDNA method yielded from a handful of donors. Entries here come from immuneACCESS through TCRdb and include only in-frame sequences with V and J called. Some clones fail to appear in such tables; in the studies checked, an unresolved V gene covers under half of the shortfall, and the cause of the remainder is unknown. That table is the source of V, J and clone size, and D and trimming were worked out from the DNA. The sample table holds around 550,000 clones, of which almost 97% were seen once. Roughly 0.06% of the sample is in the top ten clones.

To note about this clone: Its specific antigen is unknown. Nothing much larger sits one base from this clone, and base qualities are not available.

Healthy HIV-negative adults with no recently reported acute infections or vaccinations were included as donors. Every donor was a Caucasian adult residing in Nashville, Tennessee, USA. CD4+ T cells were enriched by magnetic negative selection, after which naive cells were positively selected on CD45RA and the negative fraction was taken as the memory subset. Blood was obtained by leukapheresis, after which PBMCs were separated by Ficoll-Histopaque density gradient centrifugation and cryopreserved in liquid nitrogen vapor phase. Purity and quantity of every magnetically sorted T cell population were checked by analytical flow cytometry. From each sorted fraction, genomic DNA was isolated and quantified by UV absorbance on a Nanodrop 2000c. The investigation overall reported the following: Because the study included a small number of donors, the genetic and exposure-history diversity represented was limited. Naive subsets generally had larger estimated clonotype richness than memory subsets. Across four donors, 4.5% to 6.5% of naive CD4, approximately 4% of naive CD8, 2.3% of memory CD4, and approximately 0.42% of memory CD8 clonotypes were shared. Only blood was sampled, and tissue TCR repertoires likely differ from those in blood. Clonotypes shared by all four sorted-subset donors showed higher generation probabilities than non-shared clonotypes. Incomplete sequencing was indicated by rarefaction of sorted-subset datasets, despite the large sequencing depth. Pairwise subsampling indicated that sequencing depth was expected to affect the degree of clonotype sharing among donors.

The sample consisted of naive CD4+ T cells sorted from blood. In the paper's terms, the cell subset or site label means: CD45RA+ positively selected. The clonotype comes from a woman aged 25-40 years in good health.

The CDR3 region has the sequence CASSSSYNSPLHF. The base sequence is TGTGCCAGCAGTTCCAGCTATAATTCACCCCTCCACTTT. The chain is encoded by TRBV28 joined to TRBJ1-6; too little of a D gene remains to name it. Inclusive of the bounding cysteine and phenylalanine, the CDR3 is 13 residues long. Kept here is only the CDR3 DNA, which spans 39 bases and is read in frame from base 1. Trimming costs V 4 bases and J 3 bases, and their ends lie 4 bases apart. The germline V gene sets CDR1 to MDHEN and CDR2 to SYDVKM.